This paragraph covers one T cell receptor (beta chain) sequence. The record originates from a study of blood T cell repertoires in COVID-19. Study-level background: The origin of the acute and convalescent COVID-19 samples was the United States, Italy and Spain. In each case, the material was cDNA or gDNA derived from T cells, B-cell-depleted T cells, or PBMCs.

The authors' processing: How many nucleated cells were present was estimated from reference gene primer amplification. The method was immunoSEQ multiplex PCR; TCRdb's version includes in-frame clones alone and lacks a portion of them. V and J calls and clone size are copied from that table; D and trimming were computed from the DNA. The sample shows hundreds of thousands of clones, 88% of them seen only once. Those enrolled in Seattle joined during active infection and were followed longitudinally afterward. The CDR3 loop spans 14 amino acids. The ends were cut back, 7 bases at V and 3 bases at J, with 13 bases in the middle. The V gene's germline CDR1 is MDHEN and CDR2 SYDVKM.

The chain joins TRBV28 to TRBJ1-5, with a possible D match to TRBD1 (5 bases). Sequencing used peripheral blood. This TCR came from a woman aged 70-85 years with COVID-19, enrolled during active disease. CDR3 amino acids: CASNKGQDNQPQHF. DNA of the CDR3: TGTGCCAGCAATAAAGGACAAGACAATCAGCCCCAGCATTTT.